This TCR beta chain appears in the sequencing data of a study of blood T cell repertoires in COVID-19. Whole-study context: From T cells, B-cell-depleted T cells, or PBMCs came the material, which was cDNA or gDNA.

Repertoires were generated with immunoSEQ multiplex PCR, while TCRdb's copy carries only in-frame clones and drops some. The table includes about 59,000 clones, about 86% detected once. This clone was counted a single time. Losses at the gene ends were 2 bases for V and 0 bases for J; bases not matched to a gene: 4. The germline CDR1 and CDR2 sequences are SGHRS and YFSETQ. The CDR3 consists of 15 residues. The J gene is TRBJ2-5, the V gene TRBV5-1; TRBD2 matches at 7 bases. The material sequenced was peripheral blood. The clonotype comes from a woman of 80 years or more with active COVID-19. The DNA for the CDR3 is TGCGCCAGCAGCTTTTCCGGGACTAACCAAGAGACCCAGTACTTC. It yields the protein CASSFSGTNQETQYF. Together with reference TRBV5-1 and TRBJ2-5, the CDR3 gives the full variable domain: KAGVTQTPRYLIKTRGQQVTLSCSPISGHRSVSWYQQTPGQGLQFLFEYFSETQRNKGNFPGRFSGRQFSNSRSEMNVSTLELGDSALYLCASSFSGTNQETQYFGPGTRLLVL.